This T cell receptor beta chain derives from a study of metastatic and nonmetastatic thyroid tumors. Overall study: Repertoire comparison spanned blood and tumor or nodule tissue of malignant and benign thyroid patients.

Overall study results and limits: Malignant tumors reportedly showed significantly higher TCR beta diversity than benign nodules in both blood and tumor.

Comments on this clone: No antigen is known for it. One end of the junction fails to match germline, which may point to a read error.

The germline gives CDR1 SGHAT, CDR2 FQNNGV. The length of the CDR3 is 12 residues. Patients were all untreated before their thyroid surgery. Original processing methods: The study built a papillary thyroid cancer distant-metastasis classifier from CDR3 differences across clinicopathological groups. From the PCR reads, TCRdb re-called clones with MiXCR. The V and J calls and clone size come from TCRdb's table, not from the authors' own analysis. The data show roughly 33,000 clones, 18% seen once. The chain uses TRBV11-2 and TRBJ2-1, with 10 positions matching TRBD1. The source is a male donor with papillary thyroid cancer or a benign thyroid nodule (not recorded which). Some clones in this sample may be carry-over from other donors' samples. The sequencing input was blood. DNA of the CDR3: TGTGCCAGCAGCTTAATGGGGACAGGGGTGACCTTC. Protein product: CASSLMGTGVTF.